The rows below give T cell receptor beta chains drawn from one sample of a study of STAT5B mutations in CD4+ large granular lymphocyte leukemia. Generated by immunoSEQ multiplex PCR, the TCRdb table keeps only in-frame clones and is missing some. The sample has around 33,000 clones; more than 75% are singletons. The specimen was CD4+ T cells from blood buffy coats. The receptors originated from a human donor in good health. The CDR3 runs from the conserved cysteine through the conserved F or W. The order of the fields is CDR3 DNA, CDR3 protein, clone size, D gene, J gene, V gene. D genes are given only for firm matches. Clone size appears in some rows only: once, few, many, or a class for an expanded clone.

cdr3_nt: TGTGCCAGCAGTGACAACTACGAGCAGTACTTC
cdr3_aa: CASSDNYEQYF
clone_size: once
d_call: -
j_call: TRBJ2-7
v_call: TRBV2

cdr3_nt: TGTGCCAGTCGGAGGACAGGGGGGTACGAGCAGTACTTC
cdr3_aa: CASRRTGGYEQYF
clone_size: -
d_call: TRBD1
j_call: TRBJ2-7
v_call: TRBV19

cdr3_nt: TGTGCCAGCAGTGAAAGGTGGTCAGCCCCAGCTTTCTTT
cdr3_aa: CASSERWSAPAFF
clone_size: few
d_call: -
j_call: TRBJ1-1
v_call: TRBV25-1

cdr3_nt: TGCGCCAGCAGTGCTCTGGACAGGGGGGCGGGGGAGCAGTACTTC
cdr3_aa: CASSALDRGAGEQYF
clone_size: -
d_call: TRBD1
j_call: TRBJ2-7
v_call: TRBV10-2

cdr3_nt: TGCGCCAGCAGCCAAGAGTCGCGGGGGGACTATGGCTACACCTTC
cdr3_aa: CASSQESRGDYGYTF
clone_size: -
d_call: -
j_call: TRBJ1-2
v_call: TRBV4-3

cdr3_nt: TGTGCCAGCAGCAAATGGGGGGGTAGCTATGGCTACACCTTC
cdr3_aa: CASSKWGGSYGYTF
clone_size: -
d_call: -
j_call: TRBJ1-2
v_call: TRBV21-1

cdr3_nt: TGTGCCAGCAGTTACTCGAGGGTGAACACTGAAGCTTTCTTT
cdr3_aa: CASSYSRVNTEAFF
clone_size: -
d_call: -
j_call: TRBJ1-1
v_call: TRBV6-6

cdr3_nt: TGTGCCAGCGGGGGGAGGGATTTCAACATTCAGTACTTC
cdr3_aa: CASGGRDFNIQYF
clone_size: -
d_call: TRBD2
j_call: TRBJ2-4
v_call: TRBV7-9

cdr3_nt: TGCAGTGCTAGATGGCAGGAAAAACTGTTTTTT
cdr3_aa: CSARWQEKLFF
clone_size: -
d_call: -
j_call: TRBJ1-4
v_call: TRBV20-1

cdr3_nt: TGTGCCAGTACCCGGGACAGGGTAACCCAGGAGTACTTC
cdr3_aa: CASTRDRVTQEYF
clone_size: -
d_call: TRBD1
j_call: TRBJ2-7
v_call: TRBV19

cdr3_nt: TGTGCCAGCTGCGACTCTGACGGGGTCTCCGAGCAGTACTTC
cdr3_aa: CASCDSDGVSEQYF
clone_size: few
d_call: -
j_call: TRBJ2-7
v_call: TRBV2

cdr3_nt: TGTGCCAGCAGTTTCAAAAGGGAGTCCTACGAGCAGTACTTC
cdr3_aa: CASSFKRESYEQYF
clone_size: -
d_call: -
j_call: TRBJ2-7
v_call: TRBV27

cdr3_nt: TGCAGTACACCAGGTAGCGGGGGAAATACGCAGTATTTT
cdr3_aa: CSTPGSGGNTQYF
clone_size: -
d_call: TRBD2
j_call: TRBJ2-3
v_call: TRBV29-1

cdr3_nt: TGTGCCAGCAGCGTAGCTACACATTTCACAGATACGCAGTATTTT
cdr3_aa: CASSVATHFTDTQYF
clone_size: -
d_call: -
j_call: TRBJ2-3
v_call: TRBV9

cdr3_nt: TGTGCCAGCAGCCTATCCGCGGGCGTTTGGACCCAGTACTTC
cdr3_aa: CASSLSAGVWTQYF
clone_size: -
d_call: -
j_call: TRBJ2-5
v_call: TRBV7-9

cdr3_nt: TGTGCCAGCAGCCCTCGGGACGCAGGTATGAACACTGAAGCTTTCTTT
cdr3_aa: CASSPRDAGMNTEAFF
clone_size: few
d_call: -
j_call: TRBJ1-1
v_call: TRBV7-2

cdr3_nt: TGTGCCAGCAGCTTGGGAGGGACCCCCTACGAGCAGTACTTC
cdr3_aa: CASSLGGTPYEQYF
clone_size: -
d_call: -
j_call: TRBJ2-7
v_call: TRBV5-4

cdr3_nt: TGTGCCAGCAGCTCGCGTGGGCGGGAGGGGGACTCCTACAATGAGCAGTTCTTC
cdr3_aa: CASSSRGREGDSYNEQFF
clone_size: -
d_call: TRBD2
j_call: TRBJ2-1
v_call: TRBV4-2

cdr3_nt: TGTGCCAGCATTTTTACAGGGGCCCTCACCGGGGAGCTGTTTTTT
cdr3_aa: CASIFTGALTGELFF
clone_size: once
d_call: TRBD1
j_call: TRBJ2-2
v_call: TRBV6-1

cdr3_nt: TGTGCCAGCAGTTCATCCGGGACTAGCGGGTCAGATACGCAGTATTTT
cdr3_aa: CASSSSGTSGSDTQYF
clone_size: -
d_call: TRBD2
j_call: TRBJ2-3
v_call: TRBV6-6

cdr3_nt: TGTGCCAGCAGCTACTCTACAGGGGATTCACCCCTCCACTTT
cdr3_aa: CASSYSTGDSPLHF
clone_size: -
d_call: TRBD1
j_call: TRBJ1-6
v_call: TRBV6-5

cdr3_nt: TGTGCCAGCAGCTTCAGGGCGCGTGGCGGGGAGCTGTTTTTT
cdr3_aa: CASSFRARGGELFF
clone_size: -
d_call: -
j_call: TRBJ2-2
v_call: TRBV5-6

cdr3_nt: TGCGCCAGCAGCCAAGATAAGGTGGCCGGGGAGCTGTTTTTT
cdr3_aa: CASSQDKVAGELFF
clone_size: -
d_call: -
j_call: TRBJ2-2
v_call: TRBV4-1

cdr3_nt: TGTGCCAGCAGACGAGGACAGGGCAATCAGCCCCAGCATTTT
cdr3_aa: CASRRGQGNQPQHF
clone_size: -
d_call: TRBD1
j_call: TRBJ1-5
v_call: TRBV6-5

cdr3_nt: TGTGCCAGCAGTGGCGGGACAGGGGCCCCCCAAGAGACCCAGTACTTC
cdr3_aa: CASSGGTGAPQETQYF
clone_size: -
d_call: TRBD1
j_call: TRBJ2-5
v_call: TRBV6-1

cdr3_nt: TGTGCCAGCAGCTTAGAGGGGATGTCCTACGAGCAGTACTTC
cdr3_aa: CASSLEGMSYEQYF
clone_size: -
d_call: -
j_call: TRBJ2-7
v_call: TRBV7-2

cdr3_nt: TGTGCCAGTAGTGCACGGACGGAATTGTGGCAGCCCCAGCATTTT
cdr3_aa: CASSARTELWQPQHF
clone_size: -
d_call: -
j_call: TRBJ1-5
v_call: TRBV19

cdr3_nt: TGCGCCAGCTGCCCTACCGGGGCCCAAGAGACCCAGTACTTC
cdr3_aa: CASCPTGAQETQYF
clone_size: -
d_call: -
j_call: TRBJ2-5
v_call: TRBV5-1

cdr3_nt: TGTGCCAGCAGCCCAAACAGGGACACTGAAGCTTTCTTT
cdr3_aa: CASSPNRDTEAFF
clone_size: once
d_call: -
j_call: TRBJ1-1
v_call: TRBV7-3

cdr3_nt: TGTGCCACCAGCATACCAGGGGGGGGGCCCATAAATGAGCAGTTCTTC
cdr3_aa: CATSIPGGGPINEQFF
clone_size: -
d_call: -
j_call: TRBJ2-1
v_call: TRBV15

cdr3_nt: TGTGCCAGCAGCGAGACTAGCGGCGACTACAATGAGCAGTTCTTC
cdr3_aa: CASSETSGDYNEQFF
clone_size: once
d_call: TRBD2
j_call: TRBJ2-1
v_call: TRBV9

cdr3_nt: TGTGCCAGCAGTTACGCAGGGACAGGACTCGAGCAGTACTTC
cdr3_aa: CASSYAGTGLEQYF
clone_size: -
d_call: TRBD1
j_call: TRBJ2-7
v_call: TRBV6-6

cdr3_nt: TGTGCCAGCAGCCCCCATTCGTCCCCAGATACGCAGTATTTT
cdr3_aa: CASSPHSSPDTQYF
clone_size: -
d_call: -
j_call: TRBJ2-3
v_call: TRBV9

cdr3_nt: TGTGCCAGCAGCTTAGACAGGGCGGGGGGCAATGAGCAGTTCTTC
cdr3_aa: CASSLDRAGGNEQFF
clone_size: -
d_call: TRBD2
j_call: TRBJ2-1
v_call: TRBV7-9

cdr3_nt: TGTGCCAGCAGTTACCGCGCGGGCAATCAGCCCCAGCATTTT
cdr3_aa: CASSYRAGNQPQHF
clone_size: few
d_call: -
j_call: TRBJ1-5
v_call: TRBV6-5

cdr3_nt: TGTGCCAGCAGCTTGAACTCCTATGGCTACACCTTC
cdr3_aa: CASSLNSYGYTF
clone_size: -
d_call: -
j_call: TRBJ1-2
v_call: TRBV11-2

cdr3_nt: TGTGCCAGCAGTGAAGCGACCGGGAGGACCGACGAGCAGTACTTC
cdr3_aa: CASSEATGRTDEQYF
clone_size: few
d_call: TRBD2
j_call: TRBJ2-7
v_call: TRBV2

cdr3_nt: TGTGCCAGCTCACCCGACAGGGGGCTACAGCCCCAGCATTTT
cdr3_aa: CASSPDRGLQPQHF
clone_size: -
d_call: TRBD1
j_call: TRBJ1-5
v_call: TRBV18

cdr3_nt: TGTGCCAGCAGCCAAGGAAGCGGAGATACGCAGTATTTT
cdr3_aa: CASSQGSGDTQYF
clone_size: few
d_call: -
j_call: TRBJ2-3
v_call: TRBV4-2

cdr3_nt: TGCGCCAGCAGCTTAACTGGGAGCTCCTACGAGCAGTACTTC
cdr3_aa: CASSLTGSSYEQYF
clone_size: -
d_call: -
j_call: TRBJ2-7
v_call: TRBV5-1